A single sample gave rise to the 26 T cell receptor beta chains below, sequenced in a study of cytomegalovirus exposure and HLA in healthy donors. This PCR relied on a set of 60 Vbeta primers and 13 Jbeta primers. Sequenced by immunoSEQ multiplex PCR; TCRdb stores in-frame clones only, minus some. Among about 160,000 clones listed, about 80% were seen once. Sequenced sample: PBMCs. These receptors were taken from a female donor in good health and CMV-seronegative.

The chain joins TRBV7-9 to TRBJ1-2; D not resolved. V was cut by 3 bases and J by 4 bases, with 9 bases left in between. Germline lookup yields CDR1 SEHNR and CDR2 FQNEAQ (reference sequence). The CDR3 consists of 13 residues. The CDR3 sequence is CASSLSQLYGYTF. CDR3 in DNA: TGTGCCAGCAGCTTGTCACAGCTCTATGGCTACACCTTC.

The chain combines TRBV5-6 with TRBJ1-5; TRBD1 agrees at 10 bases. The CDR3 runs to 19 residues. The J segment lost 4 bases and the V segment lost 4 bases, leaving 17 bases of the junction unmatched. The germline V gene has CDR1 SGHDT and CDR2 YYEEEE. CDR3 amino acids: CASSHGPGQGTKRNQPQHF. Written as DNA, the CDR3 is TGTGCCAGCAGCCATGGCCCGGGACAGGGGACGAAGCGGAATCAGCCCCAGCATTTT.

The chain links TRBV2 to TRBJ2-4, with 11 positions matching TRBD1. The V and J ends lost 7 bases and 9 bases, in that order; junction bases with no gene match: 5. The CDR3 extends over 13 amino acids. CDR1 is SNHLY and CDR2 is FYNNEI in the germline V gene. The CDR3 DNA sequence: TGTGCCAGCACGGGGACAGGGGGGAGCATTCAGTACTTC. Amino acid sequence: CASTGTGGSIQYF.

This sequence joins TRBV10-2 and TRBJ2-7, with D unresolved. Trimming took off 6 bases at V and 5 bases at J, with 14 bases between the two ends. The CDR3 contains 13 residues. Looked up from germline, CDR1 is WSHSY and CDR2 is SAAADI. The CDR3 here is CASSADKSNEQYF. In DNA form, the CDR3 reads TGCGCCAGCAGCGCCGACAAATCTAACGAGCAGTACTTC.

This clone has just a few counts. This chain connects TRBV9 to TRBJ2-2; weak D call: TRBD2 (7 bases). Trimming stripped 2 bases from V and 3 bases from J, with 11 bases between. The CDR3 spans 15 residues. Germline CDR1 is SGDLS and CDR2 is YYNGEE. This CDR3 reads CASSVGGAYTGELFF. As DNA, the CDR3 is TGTGCCAGCAGCGTGGGGGGGGCGTACACCGGGGAGCTGTTTTTT.

The rearrangement joins TRBV9 to TRBJ2-3, with 7 bases lining up with TRBD2. The length of the CDR3 is 15 residues. Germline CDR1 reads SGDLS; CDR2 reads YYNGEE. V shed 0 bases, J shed 4 bases, and the junction held 5 bases outside the gene matches. The CDR3, as DNA: TGTGCCAGCAGCGTAGACGGGGGAGGGGCAGATACGCAGTATTTT. Protein product: CASSVDGGGADTQYF.

This chain joins TRBV5-1 and TRBJ1-4; 8 bases are a match to TRBD1. Per the germline V gene, CDR1 is SGHRS and CDR2 is YFSETQ. This CDR3 comprises 14 residues. V gave up 1 base and J gave up 6 bases; unmatched junction bases: 2. CDR3 coding DNA: TGCGCCAGCAGCTTGACAGGGGGGCATGAAAAACTGTTTTTT. This sequence encodes CASSLTGGHEKLFF.

The chain couples TRBV7-2 to TRBJ2-5; 10 positions match TRBD2. Trimming cost V 2 bases and J 0 bases; bases outside gene matches: 0. The CDR3 sequence is 15 residues long. CDR1 and CDR2 from the germline V gene are SGHTA and FQGNSA. The CDR3 DNA follows: TGTGCCAGCAGCTTAAGCGGGGGGGACCAAGAGACCCAGTACTTC. Protein sequence: CASSLSGGDQETQYF.

The chain carries TRBV27 and TRBJ1-5, with no clear D. Trimming took 2 bases from V and 2 from J, leaving 7 bases between them. Germline V gene sequence: CDR1 MNHEY, CDR2 SMNVEV (reference sequence). This CDR3 comprises 14 residues. The CDR3 DNA reads as TGTGCCAGCAGTTTAATAGGAGGCAATCAGCCCCAGCATTTT. Its translation is CASSLIGGNQPQHF.

The genes are TRBV6-5 and TRBJ2-2; tentative D call: TRBD1 (6 bases). Germline CDR1 reads MNHEY; CDR2 reads SVGAGI. The CDR3 loop spans 13 amino acids. With 4 bases removed from V and 6 bases from J, the gap between germline ends came to 9 bases. The CDR3 region has the DNA TGTGCCAGCAGTTTAGGGGGAGCCGGGGAGCTGTTTTTT. It yields the protein CASSLGGAGELFF.

This clone occurred once. V and J are TRBV5-1 and TRBJ2-5; the match to TRBD1 covers 12 bases. The junction had 5 bases not matched to a gene; V was cut back by 4 bases and J by 4 bases. The length of the CDR3 is 15 residues. Germline lookup yields CDR1 SGHRS and CDR2 YFSETQ. CDR3 loop: CASSAGTGGRETQYF. The CDR3 coding sequence is TGCGCCAGCAGCGCCGGGACAGGGGGCCGAGAGACCCAGTACTTC.

The table lists this clone with a count of one. The chain has TRBV2 and TRBJ2-7, with D possibly TRBD2 on 5 matching bases. CDR1 is SNHLY and CDR2 is FYNNEI in the germline V gene. This CDR3 has 13 amino acids. V was clipped by 3 bases and J by 6 bases, with 12 bases between them. The CDR3 bases are TGTGCCAGCAGTGAGGAACAGCGGATCGAGCAGTACTTC. It translates to CASSEEQRIEQYF.

This clone was recorded at least ten times. This rearrangement joins TRBV6-4 to TRBJ2-1; TRBD2 matches at 14 bases. The germline V gene encodes CDR1 MRHNA and CDR2 SNTAGT. The junction had 5 bases not matched to a gene; V was cut back by 5 bases and J by 5 bases. The length of the CDR3 is 16 residues. DNA of the CDR3: TGTGCCAGCAGTAGACTAGCGGGAGGGCTACACAATGAGCAGTTCTTC. Translated: CASSRLAGGLHNEQFF.

This chain connects TRBV7-2 to TRBJ2-1, with TRBD2 matching over 8 bases. The CDR3 contains 16 residues. Germline lookup yields CDR1 SGHTA and CDR2 FQGNSA. The trim removed 5 bases at V and 8 bases at J, leaving 14 bases unmatched. The CDR3 spells CASSPPQAGGSHEQFF. DNA of the CDR3: TGTGCCAGCAGCCCACCCCAGGCGGGGGGCTCGCATGAGCAGTTCTTC.

The rearrangement links TRBV5-8 to TRBJ2-3; TRBD2 agrees at 11 bases. Trimming at V came to 0 bases and at J to 5 bases, leaving 8 bases not matched to a gene. Looked up from germline, CDR1 is SGHTS and CDR2 is YDEGEE. The CDR3 is made up of 17 amino acids. CDR3 sequence: CASSLGASGGIGDTQYF. The CDR3 DNA follows: TGTGCCAGCAGCTTGGGCGCTAGCGGGGGGATAGGAGATACGCAGTATTTT. Complete variable domain (other parts from reference TRBV5-8 and TRBJ2-3): EAGVTQSPTHLIKTRGQQATLRCSPISGHTSVYWYQQALGLGLQFLLWYDEGEERNRGNFPPRFSGRQFPNYSSELNVNALELEDSALYLCASSLGASGGIGDTQYFGPGTRLTVL.

The chain couples TRBV7-8 to TRBJ1-1, with 7 bases identical to TRBD1. This CDR3 has 14 amino acids. The V gene end was trimmed by 2 bases and the J gene end by 4 bases; junction bases not matched to a gene: 4. Germline loops: CDR1 SGHVS, CDR2 FQNEAQ. The CDR3 is CASSLSRGSTEAFF. The CDR3 nucleotides read TGTGCCAGCAGCTTATCCAGGGGGTCCACTGAAGCTTTCTTT.

V gene TRBV7-2 combines with J gene TRBJ1-1, with D hard to call. The CDR3 totals 14 residues. CDR1 is SGHTA and CDR2 is FQGNSA in the germline V gene. Trimming removed 10 bases at V and 0 bases at J, with 15 bases between. The CDR3 sequence is CATLEGVMNTEAFF. DNA for the CDR3: TGTGCCACCCTTGAGGGCGTAATGAACACTGAAGCTTTCTTT.

In this sample, this clone turned up a few times. V usage is TRBV30 and J usage is TRBJ2-3; tentatively, D is TRBD2 (7 bases). CDR1 is GTSNPN, CDR2 SVGIG, per germline (reference sequence). Trimming shortened V by 3 bases and J by 5 bases, and 18 bases separated the two germline ends. This CDR3 is built from 15 residues. CDR3 sequence (DNA): TGTGCCTGGAGCGTAACCGGGGGGCAGGGAGATACGCAGTATTTT. Translating gives CAWSVTGGQGDTQYF.

This chain uses TRBV10-3 with TRBJ2-7; D remains unclear. V dropped 3 bases and J dropped 2 bases, with 8 bases sitting between them. The CDR3 sequence is 13 residues long. Germline V gene data show CDR1 as ENHRY and CDR2 as SYGVKD. The CDR3 here is CAISEGAPYEQYF. As DNA, the CDR3 is TGTGCCATCAGTGAAGGAGCGCCCTACGAGCAGTACTTC.

The V gene is TRBV4-1, the J gene TRBJ2-7, with 12 positions matching TRBD2. V shed 0 bases, J shed 0 bases, and the junction held 6 bases outside the gene matches. From germline, CDR1 is MGHRA and CDR2 YSYEKL. This CDR3 region has 18 residues. CDR3 sequence reads: CASSQDPSGRDFSYEQYF. CDR3 in DNA: TGCGCCAGCAGCCAAGACCCTAGCGGGAGGGATTTCTCCTACGAGCAGTACTTC.

The V call is TRBV9, the J call TRBJ2-2; D perhaps matches TRBD2 (6 bases). V lost 6 bases and J 3 bases, leaving 15 bases between the germline ends. From germline, CDR1 is SGDLS and CDR2 YYNGEE. The CDR3 length is 15 residues. CDR3 DNA: TGTGCCAGCACCGCATATGGGGAGGACACCGGGGAGCTGTTTTTT. This translates into CASTAYGEDTGELFF.

This chain links TRBV5-1 with TRBJ2-7; 7 bases map to TRBD2. The CDR3 length is 14 residues. In germline, CDR1 is SGHRS, CDR2 YFSETQ. With 4 bases clipped from V and 2 bases from J, the junction kept 6 bases outside the gene matches. CDR3 nucleotides: TGCGCCAGCAGCCCATCTAGCGGTACCTACGAGCAGTACTTC. Translating it yields CASSPSSGTYEQYF.

This clone showed up just a few times. The CDR3 loop is CAEASGGREDGELFF. The CDR3 bases are TGTGCCGAAGCTAGCGGGGGGAGAGAGGACGGGGAGCTGTTTTTT. The chain carries TRBV30 and TRBJ2-2, with 11 bases fitting TRBD2. The CDR3 covers 15 residues. V shed 8 bases, J shed 7 bases, and the junction held 12 bases outside the gene matches. Germline lookup yields CDR1 GTSNPN and CDR2 SVGIG (reference sequence).

This rearrangement joins TRBV5-1 to TRBJ2-3; TRBD2 matches 10 bases. The germline gives CDR1 SGHRS, CDR2 YFSETQ. V was pared by 0 bases and J by 0 bases, with 7 bases of the junction left unmatched. The CDR3 loop spans 18 amino acids. CDR3 region: CASSLGTSGAPSTDTQYF. In nucleotides, the CDR3 is TGCGCCAGCAGCTTGGGTACTAGCGGGGCCCCTAGCACAGATACGCAGTATTTT.

This clone turned up a few times. The chain has TRBV5-1 and TRBJ2-1; 9 bases fit TRBD2. The CDR3 contains 15 residues. J was trimmed by 7 bases and V by 0 bases; bases with no gene match: 5. Per germline, CDR1 SGHRS and CDR2 YFSETQ. Written as DNA, the CDR3 is TGCGCCAGCAGCTTGGTGGTAGCGGGAGCGAATGAGCAGTTCTTC. Encoded protein: CASSLVVAGANEQFF.

The chain is built from TRBV6-1 and TRBJ1-6; the match to TRBD1 covers 7 bases. The CDR3 runs 15 residues. J gave up 5 bases and V 4 bases, and 5 bases lay outside the gene matches. Germline CDR1 reads MNHNS; CDR2 reads SASEGT. The CDR3 reads CASSGGTADNSPLHF. CDR3 in DNA: TGTGCCAGCAGTGGCGGGACAGCCGATAATTCACCCCTCCACTTT.